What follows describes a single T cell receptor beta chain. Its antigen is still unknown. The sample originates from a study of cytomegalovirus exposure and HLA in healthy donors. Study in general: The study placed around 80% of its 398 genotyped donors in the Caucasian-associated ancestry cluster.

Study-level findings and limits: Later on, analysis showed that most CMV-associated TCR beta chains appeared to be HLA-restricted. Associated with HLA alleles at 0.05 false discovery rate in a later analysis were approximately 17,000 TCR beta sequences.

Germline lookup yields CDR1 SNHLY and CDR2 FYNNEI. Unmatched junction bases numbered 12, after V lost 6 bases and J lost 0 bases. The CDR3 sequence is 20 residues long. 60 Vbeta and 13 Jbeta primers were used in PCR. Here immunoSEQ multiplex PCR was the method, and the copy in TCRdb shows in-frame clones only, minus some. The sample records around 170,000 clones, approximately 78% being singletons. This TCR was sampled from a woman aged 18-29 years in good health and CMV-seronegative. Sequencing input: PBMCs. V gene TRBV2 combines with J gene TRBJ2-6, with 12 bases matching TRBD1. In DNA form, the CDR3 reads TGTGCCAGCAGGGGAACGTGGGGACAGGGGGCTTTCTCTGGGGCCAACGTCCTGACTTTC. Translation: CASRGTWGQGAFSGANVLTF.